These T cell receptor beta chains were read from a single sample in a study of blood T cell repertoires in COVID-19. Sequencing used immunoSEQ multiplex PCR; TCRdb keeps in-frame clones, though not all of them. The table lists approximately 81,000 clones, around 91% of them singletons. What was sequenced was peripheral blood. The receptors stem from a woman between 50 and 59 years old in a cohort sampled during active COVID-19. Both conserved end residues are trimmed from each CDR3. A D gene is named only where the DNA matches it firmly.

j_gene: TRBJ2-1
d_gene: .
v_gene: TRBV5-1
CDR3aa: ASSFPQVAGLPGDSYNEQF

j_gene: TRBJ1-2
d_gene: TRBD1
v_gene: TRBV5-8
CDR3aa: ASSGQSRDRGGYT

j_gene: TRBJ2-1
d_gene: TRBD2
v_gene: TRBV4-1
CDR3aa: ASSLSGSSYNEQF

j_gene: TRBJ2-5
d_gene: TRBD2
v_gene: TRBV2
CDR3aa: ASAGGTQY

j_gene: TRBJ2-5
d_gene: .
v_gene: TRBV2
CDR3aa: ASSPPRTQY

j_gene: TRBJ1-2
d_gene: .
v_gene: TRBV12-3/TRBV12-4
CDR3aa: ASSLGANYGYT

j_gene: TRBJ1-1
d_gene: TRBD1
v_gene: TRBV10-2
CDR3aa: ASRIRTGGALNTEAF

j_gene: TRBJ2-3
d_gene: .
v_gene: TRBV19
CDR3aa: ASSIDRVSTDTQY

j_gene: TRBJ2-5
d_gene: .
v_gene: TRBV10-3
CDR3aa: ATPTSQETQY

j_gene: TRBJ1-2
d_gene: TRBD1
v_gene: TRBV11-2
CDR3aa: ASSRRSGQGFGYT

j_gene: TRBJ1-5
d_gene: TRBD1
v_gene: TRBV7-9
CDR3aa: ASSGTGAQPQH